What follows describes a single T cell receptor (beta chain). Its cognate antigen is unknown. The donors, all healthy, were Caucasians living in Russia, aged about 6 to 90. A J-beta primer mix and a sample-barcoded 5' primer were used in a second PCR of about 7 to 11 cycles. TCRdb analysed the 5' RACE reads with MiXCR anew, one entry per CDR3 protein. The sample carries 580,000 or so distinct CDR3 sequences, roughly 48% recorded once. These data are taken from a study of blood T cells in healthy people across ages. Regarding the study as a whole: Diversity estimates drawn from one million T cells were deemed underestimates.

The CDR3 loop spans 15 amino acids. Germline V gene data show CDR1 as SNHLY and CDR2 as FYNNEI. What was sequenced was blood. The receptor's source is a man of 80 years or more in good health. The chain combines TRBV2 with TRBJ2-7; D tentatively fits TRBD1 or TRBD2 (5 bases each). The J call could be wrong; TRBJ2-4 is a better fit for the DNA end. This chain's CDR3 is CAVQALGVTTNIQYF. CDR3 nucleotide sequence: TGTGCCGTCCAAGCATTGGGGGTTACAACGAACATTCAGTACTTC.